The clone carrying this TCR beta chain was seen a few times. Its antigen is unidentified. The source of the sample is a study of blood T cells in healthy people across ages. The study's findings and limits: Compared with aged donors, long-lived donors showed fewer expanded clones, suggesting selection.

The germline V gene encodes CDR1 DFQATT and CDR2 SNEGSKA (reference sequence). Trimming left V 2 bases short and J 9 bases short, with 5 bases between. This CDR3 is built from 10 residues. With a J-beta primer mix and a sample-barcoded 5' primer, a second PCR ran about 7 to 12 cycles. Samples each returned at least 3 million CDR3-containing paired-end reads. TCRdb reprocessed the 5' RACE reads with MiXCR, giving one entry per CDR3 protein. The sample yields some 1,000,000 distinct CDR3 sequences, around 25% seen once. These sequences were also reported in another study, on T cells of mothers and their children.

This TCR was sampled from a girl aged 2 to 9 in good health. The chain uses TRBV20-1 and TRBJ2-1; D is ambiguous. The source material was blood. The CDR3 DNA reads as TGCAGTGCTAGATCGGGTGAGCAGTTCTTC. Its protein is CSARSGEQFF.